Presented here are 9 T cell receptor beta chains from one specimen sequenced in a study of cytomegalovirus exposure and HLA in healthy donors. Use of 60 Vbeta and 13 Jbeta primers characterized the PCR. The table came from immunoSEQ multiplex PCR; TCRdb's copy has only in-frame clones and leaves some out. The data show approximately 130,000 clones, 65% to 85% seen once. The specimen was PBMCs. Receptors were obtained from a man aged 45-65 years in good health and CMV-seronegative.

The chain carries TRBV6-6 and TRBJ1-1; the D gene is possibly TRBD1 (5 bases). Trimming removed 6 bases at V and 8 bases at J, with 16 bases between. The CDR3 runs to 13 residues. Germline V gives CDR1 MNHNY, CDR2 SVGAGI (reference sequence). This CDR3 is CASRINRRREAFF. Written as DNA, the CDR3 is TGTGCCAGCAGAATTAACAGGAGACGAGAAGCTTTCTTT.

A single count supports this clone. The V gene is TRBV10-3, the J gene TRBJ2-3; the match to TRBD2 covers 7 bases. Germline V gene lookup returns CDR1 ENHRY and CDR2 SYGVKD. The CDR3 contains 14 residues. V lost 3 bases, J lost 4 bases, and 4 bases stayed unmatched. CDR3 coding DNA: TGTGCCATCAGTGACCCTAGCGGAGCAGATACGCAGTATTTT. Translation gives CAISDPSGADTQYF.

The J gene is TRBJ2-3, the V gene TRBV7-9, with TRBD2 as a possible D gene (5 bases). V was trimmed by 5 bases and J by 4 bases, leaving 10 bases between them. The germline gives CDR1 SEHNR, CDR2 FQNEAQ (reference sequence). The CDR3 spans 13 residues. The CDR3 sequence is CASSPRTSDTQYF. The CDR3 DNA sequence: TGTGCCAGCAGCCCCCGGACTTCAGATACGCAGTATTTT.

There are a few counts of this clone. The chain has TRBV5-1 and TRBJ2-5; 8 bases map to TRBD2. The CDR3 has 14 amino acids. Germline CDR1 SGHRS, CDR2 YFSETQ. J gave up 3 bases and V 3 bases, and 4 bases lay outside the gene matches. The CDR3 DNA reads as TGCGCCAGCAGCTGGACTAGCCCGGAAGAGACCCAGTACTTC. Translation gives CASSWTSPEETQYF.

CDR3: CSVVPGNYEQYF. CDR3 DNA: TGCAGCGTTGTTCCGGGGAACTACGAGCAGTACTTC. V usage is TRBV29-1 and J usage is TRBJ2-7; weak D call: TRBD2 (5 bases). CDR1 and CDR2 (germline): SQVTM, ANQGSEA. This CDR3 has 12 amino acids. The V gene lost 4 bases and the J gene lost 3 bases, with 10 bases spanning the gap.

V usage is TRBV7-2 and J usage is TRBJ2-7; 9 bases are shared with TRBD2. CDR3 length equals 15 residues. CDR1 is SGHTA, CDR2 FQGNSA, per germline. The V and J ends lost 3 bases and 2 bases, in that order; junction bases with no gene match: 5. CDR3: CASSFSGSLAYEQYF. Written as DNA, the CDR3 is TGTGCCAGCAGCTTTAGCGGGAGCCTCGCCTACGAGCAGTACTTC.

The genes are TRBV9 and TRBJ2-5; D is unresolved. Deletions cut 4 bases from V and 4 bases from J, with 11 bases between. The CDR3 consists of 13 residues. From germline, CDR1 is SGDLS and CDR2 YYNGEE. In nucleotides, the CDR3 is TGTGCCAGCAGCCCGACATCGGCAGAGACCCAGTACTTC. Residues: CASSPTSAETQYF.

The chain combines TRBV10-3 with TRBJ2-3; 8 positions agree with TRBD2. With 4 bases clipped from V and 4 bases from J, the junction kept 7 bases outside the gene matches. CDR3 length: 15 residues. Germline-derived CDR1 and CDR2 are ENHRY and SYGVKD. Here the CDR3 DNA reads TGTGCCATCAGTGGGCGGGGGGAGAAGCCAGATACGCAGTATTTT. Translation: CAISGRGEKPDTQYF.

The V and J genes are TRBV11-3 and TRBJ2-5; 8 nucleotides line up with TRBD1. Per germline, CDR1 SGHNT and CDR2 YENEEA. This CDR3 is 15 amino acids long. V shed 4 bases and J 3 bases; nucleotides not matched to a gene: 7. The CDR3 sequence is CASSSRTGLEETQYF. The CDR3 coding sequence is TGTGCCAGCAGCTCCCGGACAGGGTTGGAAGAGACCCAGTACTTC.